Detailed here is one T cell receptor beta chain. Antigen unknown. Some clones are missing from TCRdb's copy, which holds only in-frame ones; the method was immunoSEQ multiplex PCR. The sample records some 2,100,000 clones, about 92% being singletons. The data belong to a study of shared clonotypes between healthy human individuals. The wider study: There were three CD4 naive, three CD4 memory, two CD8 naive and one CD8 memory plates per donor. Study-level findings and limits: Sampling covered nothing but blood. Tissue TCR repertoires likely differ from those found in blood.

Naive CD8 cells lacked CD45RO and underwent positive selection for CCR7, leaving out terminally differentiated effector memory CD45RA+ cells. The receptor was derived from a man between 18 and 35 years old in good health. Some clones in this sample may be carry-over from other donors' samples. Source material: naive CD8+ T cells from PBMCs.

The CDR3 sequence is CASSSWDSPNTEAFF. Written as DNA, the CDR3 is TGTGCCAGTAGTTCCTGGGACAGCCCGAACACTGAAGCTTTCTTT. V usage is TRBV19 and J usage is TRBJ1-1; TRBD1 agrees at 7 bases. Germline V CDR1 and CDR2: LNHDA, SQIVND (reference sequence). The CDR3 extends over 15 amino acids. The ends lost 5 bases at V and 1 base at J; junction bases unmatched: 7.